This paragraph reports one TCR beta chain. Antigen specificity is unknown. The sample belongs to a study of graft-versus-host responses after intestinal transplantation. Looking at the study overall: Multivisceral, liver-intestinal, or isolated intestinal grafts were transplanted into recipients.

General study points: When patients had graft-donor T cell macrochimerism, their allografts held high graft-versus-host to host-versus-graft clonal ratios. Peak circulating GvH clone levels tracked with early post-transplant HvG declines. GvH clones turned up in recipient marrow; some had shown up first in ileum or blood.

Assay used: immunoSEQ multiplex PCR; TCRdb lists only in-frame clones, some missing. The data show 85,000 to 100,000 clones, about nine tenths seen once. Germline V CDR1 and CDR2: LNHDA, SQIVND (reference sequence). The CDR3 contains 14 residues. V trimming: 3 bases; J trimming: 0 bases; junction bases outside the gene matches: 2. The starting material was unstimulated CD8+ T cells sorted from spleen or lymph node cells, obtained before transplant. The clonotype originates from a human donor who was the organ donor for an intestinal transplant. V usage is TRBV19 and J usage is TRBJ2-7; 7 bases agree with TRBD1. The DNA for the CDR3 is TGTGCCAGTAGTATGGGACAGAGCTCCTACGAGCAGTACTTC. It is translated as CASSMGQSSYEQYF.